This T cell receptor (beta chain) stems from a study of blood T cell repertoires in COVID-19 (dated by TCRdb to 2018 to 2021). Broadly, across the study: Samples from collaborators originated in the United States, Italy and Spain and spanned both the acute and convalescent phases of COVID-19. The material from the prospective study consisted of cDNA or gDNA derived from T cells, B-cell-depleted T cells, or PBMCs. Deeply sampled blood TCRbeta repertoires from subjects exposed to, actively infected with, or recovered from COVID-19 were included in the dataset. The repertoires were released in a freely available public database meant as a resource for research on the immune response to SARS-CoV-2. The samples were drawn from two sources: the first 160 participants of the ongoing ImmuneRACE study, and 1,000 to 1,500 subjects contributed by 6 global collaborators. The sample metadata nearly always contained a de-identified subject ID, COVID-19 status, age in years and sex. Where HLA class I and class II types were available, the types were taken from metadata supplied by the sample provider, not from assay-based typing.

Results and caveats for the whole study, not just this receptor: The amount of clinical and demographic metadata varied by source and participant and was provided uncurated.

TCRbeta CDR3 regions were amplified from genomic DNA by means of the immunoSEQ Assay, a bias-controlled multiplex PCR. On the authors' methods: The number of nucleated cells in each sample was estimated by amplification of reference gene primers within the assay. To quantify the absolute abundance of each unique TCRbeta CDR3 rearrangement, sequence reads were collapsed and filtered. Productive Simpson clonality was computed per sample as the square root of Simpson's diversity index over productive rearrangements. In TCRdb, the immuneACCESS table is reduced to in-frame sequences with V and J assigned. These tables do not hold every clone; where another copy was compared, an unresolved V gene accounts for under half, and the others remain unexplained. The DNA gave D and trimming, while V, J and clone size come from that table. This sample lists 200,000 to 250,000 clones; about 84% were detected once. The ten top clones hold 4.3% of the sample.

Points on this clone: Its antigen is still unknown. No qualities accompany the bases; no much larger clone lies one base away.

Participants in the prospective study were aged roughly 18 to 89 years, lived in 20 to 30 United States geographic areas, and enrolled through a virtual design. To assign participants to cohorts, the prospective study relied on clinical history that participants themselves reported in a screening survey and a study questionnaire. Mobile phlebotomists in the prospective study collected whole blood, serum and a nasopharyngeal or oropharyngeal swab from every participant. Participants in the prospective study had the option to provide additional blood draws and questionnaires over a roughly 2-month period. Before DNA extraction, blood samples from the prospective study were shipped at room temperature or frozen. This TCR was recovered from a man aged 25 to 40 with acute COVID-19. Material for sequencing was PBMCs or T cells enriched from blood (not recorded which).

The nucleotide sequence is TGTGCCAGCCAACAGGGGGTGGTAACAGATACGCAGTATTTT. Its amino acids are CASQQGVVTDTQYF. The chain was built from TRBV2 and TRBJ2-3, with 8 bases in between that match TRBD1. Relative to germline, V is missing 8 bases and J is missing 3 bases, with 7 bases of the junction outside any gene match. CDR1 SNHLY and CDR2 FYNNEI were looked up in the germline V gene. The CDR3 numbers 14 residues from cysteine through phenylalanine. Left in the record is the CDR3 DNA by itself, 42 bases read in frame from the first base. When the CDR3 is completed using the reference TRBV2 and TRBJ2-3 genes on either side, the full variable domain is EPEVTQTPSHQVTQMGQEVILRCVPISNHLYFYWYRQILGQKVEFLVSFYNNEISEKSEIFDDQFSVERPDGSNFTLKIRSTKLEDSAMYFCASQQGVVTDTQYFGPGTRLTVL.